This T cell receptor (beta chain) was found in a study of OX40 agonist ivuxolimab in advanced cancers. Assay: immunoSEQ multiplex PCR; the TCRdb copy retains only in-frame clones and omits some. The data show around 47,000 clones, with 80% seen just once and 4% to 4.5% held by the top ten. The CDR3 is 13 residues long. CDR1 and CDR2 from the germline V gene are SNHLY and FYNNEI. V gave up 6 bases and J gave up 1 base, with 4 bases separating them. The receptor was isolated from an adult with an advanced solid tumor such as melanoma, head and neck, liver or kidney cancer. Here the sequenced sample was CD4+ or CD8+ T cells sorted from blood, taken in a trial of the OX40 agonist ivuxolimab. This chain connects TRBV2 to TRBJ2-6; no clear D. The CDR3 protein is CASRESGANVLTF. CDR3 coding DNA: TGTGCCAGCAGGGAATCTGGGGCCAACGTCCTGACTTTC.